These 27 T cell receptor beta chains originate from one sample sequenced in a study of T cells in women clearing cervical HPV infection (dated by TCRdb to 2016 to 2019). Libraries were prepared through the immunoSEQ multiplex PCR assay. This immuneACCESS table, as held by TCRdb, lists in-frame sequences with V and J called but not all clones. Of the missing ones, under half trace to an unresolved V gene in checked studies; the others have no known cause. The record for this sample contains around 40,000 clones. Clones ranked in the top ten supply 6.4% of the sample. Source material: blood buffy coat. The origin of the receptors is a woman aged 18-69 years with a cervical HPV16 infection that either progressed to CIN3+ or cleared (not recorded which).

The DNA read from the CDR3 is TGTGCCAGTAGTCTTACTAGCGGGGGGGCCCACGAC. It encodes CASSLTSGGAHD. The full CDR3 protein reads CASSLTSGGAHDYTF. V gene TRBV19 combines with J gene TRBJ1-2, with D possibly TRBD1 on 6 matching bases. Coverage ceases 3 residues before the CDR3 finishes, and the germline J gene fills in the end. The CDR3 has 15 residues. CDR1 is LNHDA, CDR2 SQIVND, per germline (reference sequence). The entire variable domain, with the rest obtained from reference TRBV19 and TRBJ1-2, is as follows: DGGITQSPKYLFRKEGQNVTLSCEQNLNHDAMYWYRQDPGQGLRLIYYSQIVNDFQKGDIAEGYSVSREKKESFPLTVTSAQKNPTAFYLCASSLTSGGAHDYTFGSGTRLTVV.

Concerning this clone: Coverage ceases 3 residues before the CDR3 finishes, and the germline J gene fills in the end. V usage is TRBV7-6 and J usage is TRBJ1-2; the D is unclear. In germline, CDR1 is SGHVS, CDR2 FNYEAQ. The CDR3 contains 13 residues. CDR3 in amino acids: CASSFSADNEYTF. The part of the CDR3 DNA that was read is TGTGCCAGCAGCTTTAGCGCAGACAATGAG.

Worth noting for this clone: With the read ending 3 residues before the CDR3 end, the germline J gene is used to fill in that end. The chain is built from TRBV7-9 and TRBJ2-3, with D perhaps TRBD1 (5 bases). CDR3 length: 13 residues. Germline-derived CDR1 and CDR2 are SEHNR and FQNEAQ (reference sequence). Incomplete CDR3 DNA: TGTGCCAGCAGCTTAGGGGGCACGAAGCCG. It specifies CASSLGGTKP. The full CDR3 is CASSLGGTKPQYF.

Of note for this clone: The observed sequence ends 3 residues before the CDR3 terminus, with the missing tail filled in from the germline J gene. This chain uses TRBV2 with TRBJ2-3, with TRBD2 matching 9 bases. CDR3 length: 16 amino acids. Per the germline V gene, CDR1 is SNHLY and CDR2 is FYNNEI. The V segment lost 4 bases and the J segment 5 bases; nucleotides outside the gene matches: 10. The CDR3 bases that were read are TGTGCCAGCAGTGGCCGAGTAGCGGGAGCCAGAGATACG. This codes for CASSGRVAGARDT. The whole CDR3 region reads CASSGRVAGARDTQYF.

Of note for this clone: The read terminates 3 residues ahead of where the CDR3 ends, so the germline J gene completes it. V gene TRBV7-9 combines with J gene TRBJ2-3; 7 positions match TRBD2. CDR3 length: 13 residues. Germline V CDR1 and CDR2: SEHNR, FQNEAQ (reference sequence). Losses at the gene ends were 5 bases for V and 6 bases for J; bases not matched to a gene: 5. The part of the CDR3 DNA that was read is TGTGCCAGCAGCCCCGTCGGGGGGGATACG. Protein product: CASSPVGGDT. The CDR3, in full, reads CASSPVGGDTQYF. Combining the CDR3 with reference TRBV7-9 and TRBJ2-3 gives the whole variable domain DTGVSQNPRHKITKRGQNVTFRCDPISEHNRLYWYRQTLGQGPEFLTYFQNEAQLEKSRLLSDRFSAERPKGSFSTLEIQRTEQGDSAMYLCASSPVGGDTQYFGPGTRLTVL.

Remarks on this clone: The DNA ends 3 residues before the CDR3 does, and the rest of the CDR3 is filled in from the germline J gene. The rearrangement uses TRBV20-1 and TRBJ2-5, with 8 bases identical to TRBD2. The V segment lost 8 bases and the J segment 4 bases; nucleotides outside the gene matches: 9. The CDR3 length is 13 residues. The V gene's germline CDR1 is DFQATT and CDR2 SNEGSKA (reference sequence). The CDR3 sequence: CSPAPSGSETQYF. CDR3 DNA, as far as it was read: TGCAGTCCCGCCCCTAGCGGGTCAGAGACC.

Concerning this clone itself: The read is 3 residues too short to cover the CDR3 end, so that end is filled in from the germline J gene. The genes are TRBV6-1 and TRBJ2-1; no clear D. Germline loops: CDR1 MNHNS, CDR2 SASEGT. V lost 4 bases to trimming and J lost 6 bases, with 10 bases between them. The CDR3 is made up of 13 amino acids. The CDR3 is CASSVTRLNEQFF. The CDR3 DNA, read in part, is TGTGCCAGCAGTGTTACGAGACTCAATGAG.

As for this clone: The read halts 3 residues ahead of the CDR3 end, with the missing end drawn from the germline J gene. V and J are TRBV20-1 and TRBJ2-7, with D tentatively TRBD2 (5 bases). This CDR3 region has 12 residues. Trimming pared 8 bases from V and 3 bases from J, leaving 14 bases between. CDR1 and CDR2 (germline): DFQATT, SNEGSKA (reference sequence). The CDR3 DNA, read in part, is TGCAGTTCCTCTAGCTGGGACTACGAG. It specifies CSSSSWDYE. The complete CDR3 protein is CSSSSWDYEQYF.

On this clone itself: The CDR3 goes on 3 residues after the read ends, and that part is filled in from the germline J gene. The chain combines TRBV5-1 with TRBJ1-2; 7 bases match TRBD1. Trimming at V came to 2 bases and at J to 2 bases, leaving 3 bases not matched to a gene. Germline CDR1 SGHRS, CDR2 YFSETQ. There are 14 residues in the CDR3. The DNA read from the CDR3 is TGCGCCAGCAGCTTACGGACAGGAAACTATGGC. It translates to CASSLRTGNYG. The entire CDR3 reads CASSLRTGNYGYTF. Full variable domain (missing parts from reference TRBV5-1 and TRBJ1-2): KAGVTQTPRYLIKTRGQQVTLSCSPISGHRSVSWYQQTPGQGLQFLFEYFSETQRNKGNFPGRFSGRQFSNSRSEMNVSTLELGDSALYLCASSLRTGNYGYTFGSGTRLTVV.

A remark on this clone: The read comes to an end 3 residues before the CDR3 does, leaving the germline J gene to fill in the end. The V and J genes are TRBV20-1 and TRBJ1-4; tentative D call: TRBD1 (5 bases). This CDR3 is 13 amino acids long. The V gene lost 4 bases and the J gene lost 7 bases, with 13 bases spanning the gap. Looked up from germline, CDR1 is DFQATT and CDR2 is SNEGSKA (reference sequence). The CDR3 bases that were read are TGCAGTGCTACATGGGGGGGGATTGAAAAA. Translation gives CSATWGGIEK. The entire CDR3 reads CSATWGGIEKLFF.

Concerning this clone: The CDR3 is cut off 3 residues early in the read; its end comes from the germline J gene. The chain has TRBV12-3 or TRBV12-4 and TRBJ2-5; TRBD1 might be the D (6 bases). V was shortened by 2 bases and J by 5 bases, with 9 bases between the two germline ends. The CDR3 totals 13 residues. CDR3 sequence reads: CASSLNREETQYF. Incomplete CDR3 DNA: TGTGCCAGCAGTTTAAACAGGGAGGAGACC.

About this clone: A read error may produce the germline difference seen at one junction end. From the germline J gene comes the end of the CDR3, since the read stops 3 residues before it. The chain carries TRBV4-2 and TRBJ2-7, with 7 bases that match TRBD2. This CDR3 is built from 13 residues. Germline CDR1 is LGHNA and CDR2 is YNFKEQ. The CDR3 sequence: CASSQGLAYEQYF. Partial CDR3 DNA: TGCGCCAGCAGCCAAGGACTAGCCTACGAG.

With regard to this clone: The read terminates 3 residues ahead of where the CDR3 ends, so the germline J gene completes it. The chain is built from TRBV2 and TRBJ2-1, with TRBD2 identical over 9 bases. V lost 5 bases and J lost 3; bases outside the gene matches: 2. CDR3 size: 14 residues. CDR1 is SNHLY, CDR2 FYNNEI, per germline. CDR3 DNA, as far as it was read: TGTGCCAGCAGTATAGCGGGAGACTACAATGAG. Amino acid sequence: CASSIAGDYNE. The full-length CDR3 reads as CASSIAGDYNEQFF.

As regards this clone: Coverage ceases 3 residues before the CDR3 finishes, and the germline J gene fills in the end. V and J are TRBV6-2 or TRBV6-3 and TRBJ2-2; D gene ambiguous. The CDR3 has 14 amino acids. Germline values: CDR1 MNHEY, CDR2 SVGEGT. The V gene lost 8 bases and the J gene lost 0 bases, with 10 bases spanning the gap. CDR3 DNA (partial): TGTGCCAGCTGCGACAACACGAACACCGGGGAG. It specifies CASCDNTNTGE. The whole CDR3 sequence reads CASCDNTNTGELFF.

Note on this clone: Read coverage stops 3 residues before the CDR3 terminus; the germline J gene supplies the remainder. This rearrangement joins TRBV7-2 to TRBJ2-7; no clear D. The CDR3 is made up of 14 amino acids. V dropped 6 bases and J dropped 2 bases, with 14 bases sitting between them. The germline V gene encodes CDR1 SGHTA and CDR2 FQGNSA. This chain's CDR3 is CASSLVPGTYEQYF. CDR3 DNA, as far as it was read: TGTGCCAGCAGTCTTGTGCCAGGAACCTACGAG.

A note on this clone: The read comes to an end 3 residues before the CDR3 does, leaving the germline J gene to fill in the end. The rearrangement uses TRBV7-6 and TRBJ1-3; 9 nucleotides line up with TRBD1. Trimming took 0 bases from V and 1 from J; bases not matched to a gene: 7. Germline lookup yields CDR1 SGHVS and CDR2 FNYEAQ. The CDR3 runs 18 residues. Here the CDR3 reads CASSLAVWDRASGNTIYF. CDR3 DNA, as far as it was read: TGTGCCAGCAGCTTAGCCGTCTGGGACAGGGCGTCTGGAAACACC.

Comments on this clone: The CDR3 extends 3 residues past the end of the read, so its final part is completed from the germline J gene. The J gene is TRBJ2-5, the V gene TRBV7-2; D might be TRBD2 (6 bases). The CDR3 covers 14 residues. CDR1 and CDR2 (germline): SGHTA, FQGNSA. The V end was cut by 5 bases, the J end by 3 bases, with 13 bases between. The CDR3 bases that were read are TGTGCCAGCAGCCGGGTAGGAGGGGAAGAGACC. It specifies CASSRVGGEET. In full, the CDR3 is CASSRVGGEETQYF.

Worth noting for this clone: The CDR3 goes on 3 residues after the read ends, and that part is filled in from the germline J gene. The chain employs TRBV18 and TRBJ2-4, with 7 positions matching TRBD2. The CDR3 length is 13 residues. The V gene's germline CDR1 is KGHSH and CDR2 LQKENI. J was trimmed by 8 bases and V by 5 bases; bases with no gene match: 6. Incomplete CDR3 DNA: TGTGCCAGCTCAATGGACCGGGGGGACATT. Translation gives CASSMDRGDI. The CDR3 in its entirety is CASSMDRGDIQYF.

To note about this clone: Read data end 3 residues before the CDR3 end; the end is taken from the germline J gene. The J gene is TRBJ2-1, the V gene TRBV5-1; 8 bases line up with TRBD1. Germline V gives CDR1 SGHRS, CDR2 YFSETQ. The CDR3 has 18 amino acids. V lost 0 bases, J lost 9 bases, and 17 bases stayed unmatched. This chain's CDR3 is CASSLGWDRHSVDSEQFF. The sequenced CDR3 bases are TGCGCCAGCAGCTTGGGGTGGGACAGGCATTCGGTGGACAGTGAG. The entire variable domain, with the rest obtained from reference TRBV5-1 and TRBJ2-1, is as follows: KAGVTQTPRYLIKTRGQQVTLSCSPISGHRSVSWYQQTPGQGLQFLFEYFSETQRNKGNFPGRFSGRQFSNSRSEMNVSTLELGDSALYLCASSLGWDRHSVDSEQFFGPGTRLTVL.

A word on this clone: The read comes to an end 3 residues before the CDR3 does, leaving the germline J gene to fill in the end. The chain couples TRBV7-9 to TRBJ2-7; perhaps TRBD1 as D (6 bases). Trimming removed 5 bases at V and 3 bases at J, with 11 bases between. The germline V gene encodes CDR1 SEHNR and CDR2 FQNEAQ (reference sequence). This CDR3 comprises 13 residues. The CDR3 DNA, read in part, is TGTGCCAGCAGCCCGGACAGATTCTACGAG. Protein product: CASSPDRFYE. The CDR3 in its entirety is CASSPDRFYEQYF. Supplemented by reference TRBV7-9 and TRBJ2-7, the full variable domain reads DTGVSQNPRHKITKRGQNVTFRCDPISEHNRLYWYRQTLGQGPEFLTYFQNEAQLEKSRLLSDRFSAERPKGSFSTLEIQRTEQGDSAMYLCASSPDRFYEQYFGPGTRLTVT.

Worth noting for this clone: The CDR3 end lies 3 residues beyond the end of the read and is filled in from the germline J gene. The chain couples TRBV19 to TRBJ2-2; 8 bases line up with TRBD1. From germline, CDR1 is LNHDA and CDR2 SQIVND (reference sequence). The CDR3 loop spans 15 amino acids. Partial CDR3 DNA: TGTGCCAGTAGTATGCGGGGACAGGCATATGAAAAG. Protein sequence: CASSMRGQAYEK. In full, the CDR3 reads CASSMRGQAYEKLFF.

A word on this clone: The CDR3 is cut off 3 residues early in the read; its end comes from the germline J gene. The rearrangement uses TRBV6-2 or TRBV6-3 and TRBJ2-1; 11 bases are shared with TRBD1. The V gene end was trimmed by 5 bases and the J gene end by 7 bases; junction bases not matched to a gene: 10. Germline values: CDR1 MNHEY, CDR2 SVGEGT. CDR3 size: 16 residues. Incomplete CDR3 DNA: TGTGCCAGCAGTCGGTACGGGACAGGGGGTCTGAATGAG. Translating it yields CASSRYGTGGLNE. The entire CDR3 protein is CASSRYGTGGLNEQFF.

A remark on this clone: From the germline J gene comes the end of the CDR3, since the read stops 3 residues before it. This same CDR3 is encoded by further DNA sequences in the sample. The chain employs TRBV7-2 and TRBJ1-3; 7 bases are shared with TRBD1. The CDR3 totals 15 residues. Germline V gene lookup returns CDR1 SGHTA and CDR2 FQGNSA. Germline trimming cut 6 bases from V and 2 bases from J; bases unmatched to any gene: 7. This chain's CDR3 is CASRPQGGAGNTIYF. The sequenced part of the CDR3 DNA is TGTGCCAGCAGACCCCAGGGGGGAGCTGGAAACACC.

To note about this clone: The read halts 3 residues ahead of the CDR3 end, with the missing end drawn from the germline J gene. The chain employs TRBV5-1 and TRBJ2-2; D gene uncertain. Germline CDR1 is SGHRS and CDR2 is YFSETQ. The CDR3 covers 15 residues. The chain's CDR3 is CASSRSSATNEKLFF. The sequenced part of the CDR3 DNA is TGCGCCAGCAGCCGATCGTCTGCAACTAATGAAAAG.

About this clone: The CDR3 is cut off 3 residues early in the read; its end comes from the germline J gene. The chain joins TRBV24-1 to TRBJ2-2, with D perhaps matching TRBD1 (6 bases). Germline CDR1 is KGHDR and CDR2 is SFDVKD. The CDR3 consists of 14 residues. The CDR3 bases that were read are TGTGCCAGGACAGTTCACTCTGGGGCCAACGTG. It encodes CARTVHSGANV. The whole CDR3 reads CARTVHSGANVLFF.

In the case of this clone: With the read ending 3 residues before the CDR3 end, the germline J gene is used to fill in that end. The chain uses TRBV19 and TRBJ1-2; possible D gene TRBD1, 5 bases. Germline V CDR1 and CDR2: LNHDA, SQIVND (reference sequence). The CDR3 is 16 residues long. The CDR3 DNA, read in part, is TGTGCCAGTAGTATCCTCAGGACTAGCGGGACCTACGAC. Protein: CASSILRTSGTYD. The CDR3 reads in full as CASSILRTSGTYDYTF. The whole variable domain, remainder taken from reference TRBV19 and TRBJ1-2, is DGGITQSPKYLFRKEGQNVTLSCEQNLNHDAMYWYRQDPGQGLRLIYYSQIVNDFQKGDIAEGYSVSREKKESFPLTVTSAQKNPTAFYLCASSILRTSGTYDYTFGSGTRLTVV.

On this clone itself: The sequenced fragment ends 3 residues before the CDR3 boundary, so the rest is inferred from the germline J gene. The chain joins TRBV19 to TRBJ2-4, with D tentatively TRBD1 (7 bases). The length of the CDR3 is 14 residues. CDR1 is LNHDA, CDR2 SQIVND, per germline (reference sequence). CDR3 bases read: TGTGCCAGTAGATCAGGGGGGACTCCTTATGGT. Its translation: CASRSGGTPYG. The entire CDR3 protein reads CASRSGGTPYGQYF.